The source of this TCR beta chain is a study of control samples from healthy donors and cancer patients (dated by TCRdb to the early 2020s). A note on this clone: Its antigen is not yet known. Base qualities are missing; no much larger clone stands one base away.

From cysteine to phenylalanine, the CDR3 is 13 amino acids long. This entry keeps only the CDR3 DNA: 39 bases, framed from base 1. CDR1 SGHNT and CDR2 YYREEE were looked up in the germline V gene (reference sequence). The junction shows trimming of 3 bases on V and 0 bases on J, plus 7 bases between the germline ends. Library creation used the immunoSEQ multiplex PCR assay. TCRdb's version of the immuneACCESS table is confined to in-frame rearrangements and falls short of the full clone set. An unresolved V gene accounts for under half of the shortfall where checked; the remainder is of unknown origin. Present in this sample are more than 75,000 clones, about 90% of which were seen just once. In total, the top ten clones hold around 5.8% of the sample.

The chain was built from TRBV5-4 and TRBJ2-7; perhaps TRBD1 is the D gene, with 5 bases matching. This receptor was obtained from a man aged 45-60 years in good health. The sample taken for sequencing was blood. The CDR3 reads CASSSGSSYEQYF. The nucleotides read TGTGCCAGCAGCTCAGGGTCCTCCTACGAGCAGTACTTC.